This entry lists 3 T cell receptor beta chains sequenced from one sample in a study of post-analysis software for immune sequencing data. Points from the study as a whole: Comparison of patients with controls showed roughly five TRBV segments more frequent in patients, TRBV5-6, TRBV5-1 and TRBV20-1 among them.

Unique molecular identifiers featured in each of the TCR beta cDNA libraries. Via MiXCR, TCRdb re-called the PCR reads, giving one row per CDR3 protein. The sample shows hundreds of thousands of distinct CDR3 sequences, approximately 42% of them seen only once. Antigens of these TCRs are unknown. The sample taken for sequencing was blood. These receptors were taken from a girl aged 2-9 years with multiple sclerosis.

This clonotype was seen just once. V usage is TRBV20-1 and J usage is TRBJ2-5, with D hard to call. The J call is uncertain, as TRBJ2-7 better fits the DNA end. The CDR3 sequence is 12 residues long. Germline V gene lookup returns CDR1 DFQATT and CDR2 SNEGSKA (reference sequence). CDR3 in DNA: TGCAGTGCTAGAGCCGGCCTCTACGAGCAGTACTTC. The encoded protein is CSARAGLYEQYF.

This chain uses TRBV16 with TRBJ2-7; TRBD1 or TRBD2 may be the D gene (5 bases each). CDR3 length equals 18 residues. The germline V gene encodes CDR1 KGHSY and CDR2 FQNENV. The V gene lost 4 bases and the J gene lost 2 bases, with 24 bases spanning the gap. Written as DNA, the CDR3 is TGTGCCAGCAGCCCCGGTGGGGCCGGGGCCCTAATTCCCTACGAGCAGTACTTC. This sequence encodes CASSPGGAGALIPYEQYF.

The V call is TRBV5-1, the J call TRBJ2-1; D possibly matches TRBD1 or TRBD2 (5 bases each). This CDR3 comprises 15 residues. Looked up from germline, CDR1 is SGHRS and CDR2 is YFSETQ. V was trimmed by 4 bases and J by 8 bases, leaving 19 bases between them. The CDR3 DNA reads TGCGCCAGCAGCATCACCGGGACCACGAAGGATGAGCAGTTCTTC. Its protein product is CASSITGTTKDEQFF.